This entry is about one T cell receptor beta chain. The sample comes from a study of blood T cell repertoires in COVID-19. About the study: From T cells, B-cell-depleted T cells, or PBMCs came the material, which was cDNA or gDNA.

Per the original data handling: Cell counts per sample came from amplifying reference gene primers. Using immunoSEQ multiplex PCR, the repertoire was profiled, and TCRdb retains in-frame clones only, with some absent. That table supplies the V and J calls and clone size; D and trimming were determined from the DNA. The data hold fewer than 300,000 clones, with nearly 90% observed a single time. Trimming removed 3 bases from V and 0 bases from J; junction bases left unmatched: 12. The germline V gene encodes CDR1 SGHTA and CDR2 FQGNSA. The CDR3 is 18 amino acids. The sample taken for sequencing was peripheral blood. The sequence derives from a woman aged 25 to 39 with acute or convalescent COVID-19. V gene TRBV7-2 combines with J gene TRBJ2-7, with 9 bases aligning to TRBD1. The CDR3 reads CASSLRRTGAPSSYEQYF. Written as DNA, the CDR3 is TGTGCCAGCAGCTTGAGGAGGACAGGGGCCCCTTCCTCCTACGAGCAGTACTTC.